The sequence of this T cell receptor (beta chain) was determined in a study of T cell responses to AZD1222 COVID-19 vaccine. Study-level points and caveats: Only a handful of AZD1222 recipients were seropositive at baseline. Samples come after the peak T cell response, not at day 14.

Produced via immunoSEQ multiplex PCR; TCRdb's table is partial and in-frame only. This sample has more than 150,000 clones, with roughly 92% found just once. Deletions cut 4 bases from V and 3 bases from J, with 16 bases between. Germline V gene data show CDR1 as GTSNPN and CDR2 as SVGIG (reference sequence). The CDR3 has 14 amino acids. This clone was seen a handful of times. Its antigen is as yet unknown. The sequencing used peripheral blood, collected 28 days after the second AZD1222 dose. The chain uses TRBV30 and TRBJ2-7; TRBD2 might be the D (6 bases). The clonotype originates from an adult who received the AZD1222 COVID-19 vaccine. The CDR3, as DNA: TGTGCCTGGACCCATGGGGGAGGAGGCTACGAGCAGTACTTC. Translating it yields CAWTHGGGGYEQYF.